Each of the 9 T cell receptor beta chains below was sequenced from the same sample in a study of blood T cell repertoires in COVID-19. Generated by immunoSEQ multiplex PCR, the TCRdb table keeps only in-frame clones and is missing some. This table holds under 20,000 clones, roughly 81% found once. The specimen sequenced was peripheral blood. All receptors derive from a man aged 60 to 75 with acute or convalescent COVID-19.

The CDR3 DNA follows: TGTGCCAGCGGGACAGGAGCTAACTATGGCTACACCTTC. Its protein is CASGTGANYGYTF. V usage is TRBV12-3 or TRBV12-4 and J usage is TRBJ1-2; 8 bases agree with TRBD1. This CDR3 has 13 residues. J gave up 0 bases and V 8 bases, and 2 bases lay outside the gene matches.

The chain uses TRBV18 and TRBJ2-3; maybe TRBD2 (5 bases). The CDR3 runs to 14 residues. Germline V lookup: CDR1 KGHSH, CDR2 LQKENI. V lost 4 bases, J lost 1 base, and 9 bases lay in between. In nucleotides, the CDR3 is TGTGCCAGCTCACGAAGCGGACGCACAGATACGCAGTATTTT. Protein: CASSRSGRTDTQYF.

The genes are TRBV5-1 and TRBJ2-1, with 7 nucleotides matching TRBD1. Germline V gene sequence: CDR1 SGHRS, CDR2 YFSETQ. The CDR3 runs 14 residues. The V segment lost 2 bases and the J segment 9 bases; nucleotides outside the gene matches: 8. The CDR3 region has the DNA TGCGCCAGCAGCTTCGGACAGGAACGTGGTGAGCAGTTCTTC. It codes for CASSFGQERGEQFF.

The CDR3 is CASSRITGGNYGYTF. Written as DNA, the CDR3 is TGTGCCAGTAGTAGGATTACAGGGGGAAACTATGGCTACACCTTC. The V and J genes are TRBV19 and TRBJ1-2; TRBD1 matches at 8 bases. V trimming: 4 bases; J trimming: 2 bases; junction bases outside the gene matches: 6. The germline gives CDR1 LNHDA, CDR2 SQIVND (reference sequence). The CDR3 is made up of 15 amino acids.

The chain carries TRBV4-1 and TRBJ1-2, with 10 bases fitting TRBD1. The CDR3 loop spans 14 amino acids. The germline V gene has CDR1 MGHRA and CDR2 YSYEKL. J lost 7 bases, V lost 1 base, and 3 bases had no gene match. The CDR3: CASSQGDRGGGYTF. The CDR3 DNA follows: TGCGCCAGCAGCCAAGGGGACAGGGGAGGTGGCTACACCTTC.

CDR3 region: CASSLSGSNQPQHF. CDR3 coding DNA: TGTGCCAGCAGTTTATCGGGCAGTAATCAGCCCCAGCATTTT. The chain carries TRBV27 and TRBJ1-5; D call uncertain. Trimming cost V 0 bases and J 4 bases, with 7 bases left between them. This CDR3 has 14 amino acids. CDR1 and CDR2 (germline): MNHEY, SMNVEV (reference sequence).

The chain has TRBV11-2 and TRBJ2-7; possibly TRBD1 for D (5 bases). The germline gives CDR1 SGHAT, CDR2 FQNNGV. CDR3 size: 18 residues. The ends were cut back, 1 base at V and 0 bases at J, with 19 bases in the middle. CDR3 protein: CASSLVGVGSTRSYEQYF. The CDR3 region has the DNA TGTGCCAGCAGCTTAGTAGGGGTCGGCAGTACCCGCTCCTACGAGCAGTACTTC.

CDR3 residues: CATSDGTGGDQPQHF. The CDR3 bases are TGTGCCACCAGTGACGGGACAGGGGGCGATCAGCCCCAGCATTTT. The chain couples TRBV24-1 to TRBJ1-5, with 12 bases lining up with TRBD1. This CDR3 spans 15 amino acids. V shed 4 bases and J 5 bases; nucleotides not matched to a gene: 2. Germline-derived CDR1 and CDR2 are KGHDR and SFDVKD.

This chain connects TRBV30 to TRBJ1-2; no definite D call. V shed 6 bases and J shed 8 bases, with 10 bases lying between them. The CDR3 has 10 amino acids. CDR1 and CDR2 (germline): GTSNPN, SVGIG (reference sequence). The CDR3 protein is CACLLEGYTF. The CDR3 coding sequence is TGTGCCTGCTTATTGGAGGGCTACACCTTC.